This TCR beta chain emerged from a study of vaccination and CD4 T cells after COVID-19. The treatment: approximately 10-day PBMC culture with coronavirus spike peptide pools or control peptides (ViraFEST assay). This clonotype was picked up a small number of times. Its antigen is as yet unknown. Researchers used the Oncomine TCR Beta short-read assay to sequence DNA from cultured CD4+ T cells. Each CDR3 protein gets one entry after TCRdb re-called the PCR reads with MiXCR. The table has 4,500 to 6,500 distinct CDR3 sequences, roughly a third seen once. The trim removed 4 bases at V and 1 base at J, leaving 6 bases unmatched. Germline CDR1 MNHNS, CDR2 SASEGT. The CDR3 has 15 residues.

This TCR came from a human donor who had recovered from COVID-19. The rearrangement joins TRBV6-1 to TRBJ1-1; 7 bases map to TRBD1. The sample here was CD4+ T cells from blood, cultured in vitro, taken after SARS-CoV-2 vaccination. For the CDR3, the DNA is TGTGCCAGCAGTGGTTGGACAGGTGGGAACACTGAAGCTTTCTTT. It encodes CASSGWTGGNTEAFF.